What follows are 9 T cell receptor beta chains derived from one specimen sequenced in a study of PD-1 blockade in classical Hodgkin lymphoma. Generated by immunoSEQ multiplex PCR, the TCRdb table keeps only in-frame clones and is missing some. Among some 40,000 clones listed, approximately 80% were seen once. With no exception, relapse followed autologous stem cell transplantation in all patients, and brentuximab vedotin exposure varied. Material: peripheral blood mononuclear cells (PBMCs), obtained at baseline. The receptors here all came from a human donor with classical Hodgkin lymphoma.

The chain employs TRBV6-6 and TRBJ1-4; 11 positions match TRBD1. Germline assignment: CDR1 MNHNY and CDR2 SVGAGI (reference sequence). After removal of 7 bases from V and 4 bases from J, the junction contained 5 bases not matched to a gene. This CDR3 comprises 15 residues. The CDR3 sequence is CASKDRGPFNEKLFF. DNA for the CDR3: TGTGCCAGCAAGGACAGGGGGCCCTTTAATGAAAAACTGTTTTTT.

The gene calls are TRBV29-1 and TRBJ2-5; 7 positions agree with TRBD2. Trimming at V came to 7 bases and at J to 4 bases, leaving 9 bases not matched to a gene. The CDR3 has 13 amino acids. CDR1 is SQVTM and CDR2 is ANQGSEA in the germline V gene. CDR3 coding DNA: TGCAGCGCCCACCGGGGAGGGCCAGAGACCCAGTACTTC. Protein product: CSAHRGGPETQYF.

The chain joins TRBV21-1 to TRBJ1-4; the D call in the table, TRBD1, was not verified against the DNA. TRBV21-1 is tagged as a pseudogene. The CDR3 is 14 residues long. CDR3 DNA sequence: TGTGCCAGCAGCAGGAAACAGGCTAATGAAAAACTGTTTTTT. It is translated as CASSRKQANEKLFF.

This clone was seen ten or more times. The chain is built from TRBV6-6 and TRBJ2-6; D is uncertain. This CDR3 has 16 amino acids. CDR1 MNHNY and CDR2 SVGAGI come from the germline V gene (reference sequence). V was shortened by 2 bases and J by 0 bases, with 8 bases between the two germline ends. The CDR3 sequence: CASSYGHSSGANVLTF. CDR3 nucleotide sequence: TGTGCCAGCAGTTACGGGCACTCCTCTGGGGCCAACGTCCTGACTTTC.

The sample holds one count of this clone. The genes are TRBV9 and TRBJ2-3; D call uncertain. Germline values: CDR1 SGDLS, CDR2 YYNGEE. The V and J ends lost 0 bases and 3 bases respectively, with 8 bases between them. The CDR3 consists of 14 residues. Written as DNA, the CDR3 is TGTGCCAGCAGCGTAGACGCAGTGACAGATACGCAGTATTTT. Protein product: CASSVDAVTDTQYF.

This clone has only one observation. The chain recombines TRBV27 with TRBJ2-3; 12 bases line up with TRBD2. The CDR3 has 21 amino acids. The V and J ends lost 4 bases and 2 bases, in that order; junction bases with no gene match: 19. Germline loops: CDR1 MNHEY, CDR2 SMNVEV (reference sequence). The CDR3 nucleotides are TGTGCCAGCAGTTCTACCAAACGGACCGCCGGACTAGCGGGATACACAGATACGCAGTATTTT. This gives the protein CASSSTKRTAGLAGYTDTQYF.

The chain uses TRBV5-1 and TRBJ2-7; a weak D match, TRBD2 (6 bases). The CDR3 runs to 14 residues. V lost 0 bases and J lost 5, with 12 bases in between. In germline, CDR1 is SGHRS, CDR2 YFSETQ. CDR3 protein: CASSLVGGYDEQYF. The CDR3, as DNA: TGCGCCAGCAGCTTGGTGGGGGGATACGACGAGCAGTACTTC.

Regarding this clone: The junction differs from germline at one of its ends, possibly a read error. The CDR3 loop is CASSLDRSYEQYF. The CDR3 DNA is TGTGCTAGCAGCTTAGACCGTTCCTACGAGCAGTACTTC. The chain uses TRBV7-7 and TRBJ2-7; D gene unclear. The CDR3 contains 13 residues. Germline V CDR1 and CDR2: SSHAT, FNYEAQ (reference sequence). Full variable domain (rest looked up from reference TRBV7-7 and TRBJ2-7): GAGVSQSPRYKVTKRGQDVTLRCDPISSHATLYWYQQALGQGPEFLTYFNYEAQPDKSGLPSDRFSAERPEGSISTLTIQRTEQRDSAMYRCASSLDRSYEQYFGPGTRLTVT.

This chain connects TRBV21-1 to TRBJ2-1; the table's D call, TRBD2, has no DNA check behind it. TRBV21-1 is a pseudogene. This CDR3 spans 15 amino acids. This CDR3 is CASPGGARIHNEQFF. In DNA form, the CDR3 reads TGTGCCAGCCCGGGAGGAGCCAGGATACACAATGAGCAGTTCTTC.